This TCR beta chain was profiled in a study of cytomegalovirus exposure and HLA in healthy donors. Overall study: Previous work identified 90 million to 130 million unique TCR beta sequences from about 179 million T cells.

The PCR made use of 60 Vbeta and 13 Jbeta primers. Here immunoSEQ multiplex PCR was the method, and the copy in TCRdb shows in-frame clones only, minus some. The table shows approximately 140,000 clones, with 60% to 80% occurring only once. In the case of this clone: Its specificity is unknown.

Broader study findings: Later on, analysis showed that most CMV-associated TCR beta chains appeared to be HLA-restricted. Most TCR beta V segments were productive about 87% or about 30% of the time in an earlier analysis. Across donors, most TCRs were seen rarely, yet some public ones were widespread.

Unmatched junction bases numbered 13, after V lost 0 bases and J lost 5 bases. The CDR3 extends over 17 amino acids. Germline-derived CDR1 and CDR2 are SGDLS and YYNGEE. The sequenced sample consisted of PBMCs. This receptor was identified in a male donor in good health and CMV-seronegative. The V call is TRBV9, the J call TRBJ2-5; 7 bases match TRBD2. The CDR3 protein is CASSVGDETSSRETQYF. The CDR3 nucleotides read TGTGCCAGCAGCGTAGGTGATGAGACTAGCTCGAGGGAGACCCAGTACTTC. The full variable domain, its missing parts supplied by reference TRBV9 and TRBJ2-5, is DSGVTQTPKHLITATGQRVTLRCSPRSGDLSVYWYQQSLDQGLQFLIQYYNGEERAKGNILERFSAQQFPDLHSELNLSSLELGDSALYFCASSVGDETSSRETQYFGPGTRLLVL.